This T cell receptor (beta chain) stems from a study of breast tumors, draining lymph nodes, adjacent tissues. Study conclusions and caveats: Luminal-like breast cancer showed significantly greater tumor-nontumor repertoire similarity than basal-like breast cancer did. Tumors had less TCR diversity than lymph nodes, more than nontumor tissue. The lymph node origin of tumor T cells was framed as consistent with a hypothesis, not demonstrated. Data fit most tumor T cells coming from lymph node, expanding in tumor.

V was cut by 5 bases and J by 3 bases, with 19 bases left in between. The germline CDR1 and CDR2 sequences are MNHNY and SVGAGI (reference sequence). The CDR3 extends over 16 amino acids. This clonotype came up a few times. What it binds is unknown. Samples came from axillary lymph nodes draining the breast cancer. TCRdb re-called the multiplex PCR reads with MiXCR, one entry per CDR3 protein. In the table there are roughly 260,000 distinct CDR3 sequences, more than 30% of which are singletons. Sample: axillary lymph node tissue. This receptor was taken from a female donor with breast cancer. Some clones in this sample may be carry-over from other donors' samples. V gene TRBV6-6 combines with J gene TRBJ2-5, with TRBD1 as a possible D gene (5 bases). The CDR3 region is CASSHGLGVREETQYF. DNA for the CDR3: TGTGCCAGCAGTCACGGGTTAGGGGTACGGGAAGAGACCCAGTACTTC.